A single sample gave rise to the 16 T cell receptor beta chains below, sequenced in a study of blood T cells in healthy people across ages. Combining a sample-barcoded 5' primer with a J-beta primer mix, a second PCR ran for about 7 to 11 cycles. TCRdb redid the calling of the 5' RACE reads with MiXCR, one entry per CDR3 protein. The profile shows hundreds of thousands of distinct CDR3 sequences, 56% of them singletons. The sample comprised blood. The source is a man aged 35 to 55 in good health.

The chain joins TRBV30 to TRBJ1-2; no clear D. Germline loops: CDR1 GTSNPN, CDR2 SVGIG (reference sequence). V was shortened by 2 bases and J by 4 bases, with 20 bases between the two germline ends. The CDR3 has 16 residues. For the CDR3, the DNA is TGTGCCTGGAGTATGGTCAGGCCATTGCTAGGCTATGGCTACACCTTC. Translated, it gives CAWSMVRPLLGYGYTF. Full variable domain (outside the CDR3, taken from reference TRBV30 and TRBJ1-2): SQTIHQWPATLVQPVGSPLSLECTVEGTSNPNLYWYRQAAGRGLQLLFYSVGIGQISSEVPQNLSASRPQDRQFILSSKKLLLSDSGFYLCAWSMVRPLLGYGYTFGSGTRLTVV.

In its sample, this clonotype was seen once. In DNA, the CDR3 is TGTGCCAGCAGTGTTGAGGGGCCACTGGGCTACACCTTC. Protein product: CASSVEGPLGYTF. The rearrangement uses TRBV12-3 or TRBV12-4 and TRBJ1-2; D possibly corresponds to TRBD1 (5 bases). The V end was cut by 5 bases, the J end by 8 bases, with 15 bases between. The CDR3 contains 13 residues.

This clonotype was found once. The chain couples TRBV9 to TRBJ2-3, with 8 positions matching TRBD2. Germline assignment: CDR1 SGDLS and CDR2 YYNGEE. The CDR3 totals 18 residues. Losses at the gene ends were 0 bases for V and 3 bases for J; bases not matched to a gene: 12. This CDR3 reads CASSVEGGGTSWTDTQYF. DNA of the CDR3: TGTGCCAGCAGCGTAGAGGGCGGGGGGACGTCTTGGACAGATACGCAGTATTTT.

The gene calls are TRBV9 and TRBJ2-3, with D possibly TRBD2 on 5 matching bases. Between the trimmed V and J ends, which lost 3 bases and 2 bases, there was a span of 10 bases. Germline CDR1 reads SGDLS; CDR2 reads YYNGEE. The CDR3 sequence is 14 residues long. The CDR3 reads CASSDRDNTDTQYF. In DNA, the CDR3 is TGTGCCAGCAGCGACCGGGATAACACAGATACGCAGTATTTT. Filled out from reference TRBV9 and TRBJ2-3, the complete variable domain reads DSGVTQTPKHLITATGQRVTLRCSPRSGDLSVYWYQQSLDQGLQFLIQYYNGEERAKGNILERFSAQQFPDLHSELNLSSLELGDSALYFCASSDRDNTDTQYFGPGTRLTVL.

The V and J genes are TRBV20-1 and TRBJ1-6, with no clear D. The CDR3 runs 15 residues. Per germline, CDR1 DFQATT and CDR2 SNEGSKA (reference sequence). V lost 0 bases to trimming and J lost 6 bases, with 12 bases between them. The CDR3 spells CSARDQANSNSPLHF. In DNA, the CDR3 is TGCAGTGCTAGAGATCAGGCAAACTCTAATTCACCCCTCCACTTT.

The chain joins TRBV12-3 or TRBV12-4 to TRBJ2-3, with 7 bases identical to TRBD1. J gave up 6 bases and V 2 bases, and 5 bases lay outside the gene matches. The CDR3 runs to 14 residues. This CDR3 is CASSLSRGQDTQYF. CDR3 sequence (DNA): TGTGCCAGCAGTTTAAGCAGGGGACAGGATACGCAGTATTTT.

The rearrangement joins TRBV30 to TRBJ2-3; 8 nucleotides align to TRBD2. The J segment lost 0 bases and the V segment lost 6 bases, leaving 17 bases of the junction unmatched. The CDR3 is made up of 18 amino acids. Germline-derived CDR1 and CDR2 are GTSNPN and SVGIG (reference sequence). CDR3: CACKMLAGGGLSTDTQYF. The CDR3 DNA follows: TGTGCCTGTAAAATGCTAGCGGGTGGAGGTTTGAGCACAGATACGCAGTATTTT.

A few counts support this clonotype. The gene calls are TRBV12-5 and TRBJ1-1; no clear D. The CDR3 is 12 amino acids. Trimming cost V 2 bases and J 0 bases, with 1 base left between them. Per germline, CDR1 LGHNT and CDR2 FRNRAP. DNA of the CDR3: TGTGCTAGTGGTTTGTTGAACACTGAAGCTTTCTTT. Its translation: CASGLLNTEAFF.

The chain joins TRBV4-2 to TRBJ2-5; 8 bases are a match to TRBD2. The CDR3 is 20 residues long. Germline loops: CDR1 LGHNA, CDR2 YNFKEQ. Unmatched junction bases numbered 19, after V lost 1 base and J lost 3 bases. DNA for the CDR3: TGTGCCAGCAGCCAAGGGGCGGGGGGCGGGGGGTCAATCTCTAAAGAGACCCAGTACTTC. Translated, it gives CASSQGAGGGGSISKETQYF.

V and J are TRBV7-8 and TRBJ2-1, with TRBD1 identical over 9 bases. The V gene end was trimmed by 5 bases and the J gene end by 5 bases; junction bases not matched to a gene: 13. The CDR3 totals 17 residues. Per germline, CDR1 SGHVS and CDR2 FQNEAQ. The CDR3 spells CASSRPPDRGIDNEQFF. The CDR3 region has the DNA TGTGCCAGCAGCCGACCGCCGGACAGGGGAATCGACAATGAGCAGTTCTTC.

The V and J genes are TRBV5-1 and TRBJ2-6, with D possibly matching TRBD1 (5 bases). Per germline, CDR1 SGHRS and CDR2 YFSETQ. There are 17 residues in the CDR3. The V end lost 1 base, the J end lost 2 bases, and 13 bases lay between the germline ends. In DNA form, the CDR3 reads TGCGCCAGCAGCTTGAATTCTCCAGGGACTGGGGCCAACGTCCTGACTTTC. It translates to CASSLNSPGTGANVLTF.

The J gene is TRBJ1-1, the V gene TRBV28, with 7 bases identical to TRBD1. Germline CDR1 and CDR2: MDHEN and SYDVKM. The CDR3 loop spans 17 amino acids. V shed 2 bases and J 7 bases; nucleotides not matched to a gene: 16. DNA of the CDR3: TGTGCCAGCAGTTTAAGGGGAGGGGGCGCCTCTGCGTTTGAAGCTTTCTTT. It encodes CASSLRGGGASAFEAFF.

On this clonotype: One junction end disagrees with the germline gene, perhaps due to a read error. CDR3 nucleotides: TGCGCCAGCAGTCCCATCCTCTCCTACGAGCAGTACTTC. Protein: CASSPILSYEQYF. This chain connects TRBV28 to TRBJ2-7; D remains unclear. CDR1 is MDHEN and CDR2 is SYDVKM in the germline V gene. There are 13 residues in the CDR3. Full variable domain (rest looked up from reference TRBV28 and TRBJ2-7): DVKVTQSSRYLVKRTGEKVFLECVQDMDHENMFWYRQDPGLGLRLIYFSYDVKMKEKGDIPEGYSVSREKKERFSLILESASTNQTSMYLCASSPILSYEQYFGPGTRLTVT.

J is TRBJ1-2 and V is TRBV20-1, with D possibly matching TRBD1 (5 bases). Germline CDR1 and CDR2: DFQATT and SNEGSKA (reference sequence). This CDR3 region has 13 residues. V was pared by 6 bases and J by 8 bases, with 19 bases between. In nucleotides, the CDR3 is TGCAGTGCCCAGGGACGGTATGAGTTCGGCTACACCTTC. This translates into CSAQGRYEFGYTF.

In its sample, this clonotype was seen a few times. Relative to the germline gene, one junction end is altered; a read error may explain this. The CDR3 region has the DNA TGTGCCAGTAGCCAAGTGGTTACTAGCGGGGGAGAGAATGAGCAGTTCTTC. Protein sequence: CASSQVVTSGGENEQFF. The chain uses TRBV4-2 and TRBJ2-1; 11 bases are a match to TRBD2. The CDR3 runs to 17 residues. The V gene's germline CDR1 is LGHNA and CDR2 YNFKEQ.

This chain uses TRBV13 with TRBJ2-7, with D hard to call. This CDR3 comprises 17 residues. Trimming took off 5 bases at V and 2 bases at J, with 22 bases between the two ends. Per the germline V gene, CDR1 is PRHDT and CDR2 is FYEKMQ (reference sequence). CDR3 sequence: CASSIMTIPGPTYEQYF. As DNA, the CDR3 is TGTGCCAGCAGCATTATGACAATCCCCGGGCCTACCTACGAGCAGTACTTC.